Each of the 21 T cell receptor beta chains below was sequenced from the same sample in a study of shared clonotypes between healthy human individuals. The repertoire was sequenced with immunoSEQ multiplex PCR; TCRdb's copy has only in-frame clones and lacks some. The table shows under 1,100,000 clones, with approximately 80% occurring only once. The sample comprised memory CD4+ T cells from PBMCs. Indicated subset: CD45RA-negative fraction. These receptors were obtained from a man aged 18 to 30 in good health. Some clones in this sample may be carry-over from other donors' samples.

This clone was seen a single time. The rearrangement uses TRBV28 and TRBJ2-5; 7 nucleotides line up with TRBD2. J gave up 1 base and V 5 bases, and 7 bases lay outside the gene matches. Germline V gives CDR1 MDHEN, CDR2 SYDVKM. This CDR3 comprises 15 residues. The CDR3 nucleotides are TGTGCCAGCAGTACCTTAGGGGAGGGCCAAGAGACCCAGTACTTC. Translated: CASSTLGEGQETQYF.

CDR3 sequence reads: CAWSVGGGWTSHEQYF. The CDR3 DNA is TGTGCCTGGAGTGTAGGTGGGGGGTGGACATCCCACGAGCAGTACTTC. The gene calls are TRBV30 and TRBJ2-7; D might be TRBD2 (6 bases). CDR1 and CDR2 from the germline V gene are GTSNPN and SVGIG (reference sequence). Trimming stripped 0 bases from V and 5 bases from J, with 20 bases between. There are 16 residues in the CDR3. The variable domain in full, completed from reference TRBV30 and TRBJ2-7, reads SQTIHQWPATLVQPVGSPLSLECTVEGTSNPNLYWYRQAAGRGLQLLFYSVGIGQISSEVPQNLSASRPQDRQFILSSKKLLLSDSGFYLCAWSVGGGWTSHEQYFGPGTRLTVT.

This rearrangement joins TRBV7-2 to TRBJ2-7; 12 bases map to TRBD2. CDR3 length equals 16 residues. Unmatched junction bases numbered 11, after V lost 4 bases and J lost 7 bases. The V gene's germline CDR1 is SGHTA and CDR2 FQGNSA. The CDR3 nucleotides are TGTGCCAGCAGCTCAAATGGAGCTAGCGGGAGGGGGGAGCAGTACTTC. It translates to CASSSNGASGRGEQYF.

The V call is TRBV14, the J call TRBJ2-5; no clear D. CDR3 length: 14 residues. Per the germline V gene, CDR1 is SGHDN and CDR2 is FVKESK. Trimming took 0 bases from V and 7 from J, leaving 12 bases between them. The DNA of the CDR3 is TGTGCCAGCAGCCAAGAAATGCCACCCGGGACCCAGTACTTC. Translation gives CASSQEMPPGTQYF. Drawing the rest from reference TRBV14 and TRBJ2-5, the complete variable domain is EAGVTQFPSHSVIEKGQTVTLRCDPISGHDNLYWYRRVMGKEIKFLLHFVKESKQDESGMPNNRFLAERTGGTYSTLKVQPAELEDSGVYFCASSQEMPPGTQYFGPGTRLLVL.

Concerning this clone: The conserved final phenylalanine or tryptophan is absent from the CDR3, which likely points to a read error. It is unclear where the CDR3 begins or ends on the DNA, so no DNA is shown, and the CDR3 is as TCRdb lists it. CDR3 region: CASSLLAGHS. The chain joins TRBV7-4 to TRBJ2-7; TRBD2 is the table's D call and was not checked against the DNA. Termini included, the CDR3 measures 10 amino acids. The germline V gene encodes CDR1 SGHVT and CDR2 SQSDAQ.

This clone showed up just a few times. The chain has TRBV28 and TRBJ1-1; TRBD1 matches at 7 bases. Germline V gene lookup returns CDR1 MDHEN and CDR2 SYDVKM. This CDR3 contains 15 residues. Trimming cost V 4 bases and J 1 base; bases outside gene matches: 6. CDR3 region: CASSSGGATNTEAFF. The CDR3 DNA sequence: TGTGCCAGCAGTTCAGGGGGGGCGACGAACACTGAAGCTTTCTTT.

In regard to this clone: A far larger clone is only one base removed, so a read error is likely. The chain is built from TRBV7-2 and TRBJ2-2, with D unresolved. Germline values: CDR1 SGHTA, CDR2 FQGNSA. This CDR3 is built from 13 residues. This chain's CDR3 is CASTQSRTRELFF. In DNA form, the CDR3 reads TGTGCCAGCACCCAGTCCCGCACCAGGGAGCTGTTTTTT. Looking up the rest from reference TRBV7-2 and TRBJ2-2 gives the full variable domain: GAGVSQSPSNKVTEKGKDVELRCDPISGHTALYWYRQSLGQGLEFLIYFQGNSAPDKSGLPSDRFSAERTGGSVSTLTIQRTQQEDSAVYLCASTQSRTRELFFGEGSRLTVL.

The chain employs TRBV5-1 and TRBJ1-4; 11 positions agree with TRBD1. The CDR3 has 16 residues. After removal of 0 bases from V and 8 bases from J, the junction contained 6 bases not matched to a gene. Germline V gene lookup returns CDR1 SGHRS and CDR2 YFSETQ. The CDR3 sequence: CASSLAVGTGGEKLFF. CDR3 coding DNA: TGCGCCAGCAGCTTGGCCGTCGGGACAGGGGGAGAAAAACTGTTTTTT.

Details on this clone: This could be a read error, since a much larger clone is one nucleotide away. The chain uses TRBV6-4 and TRBJ2-2; D is uncertain. The CDR3 consists of 13 residues. Looked up from germline, CDR1 is MRHNA and CDR2 is SNTAGT. CDR3 protein: CVSSERDAGELFF. The CDR3 DNA reads as TGTGTCAGCAGTGAAAGGGATGCCGGGGAGCTGTTTTTT.

This chain uses TRBV18 with TRBJ2-1; 13 bases are a match to TRBD2. Germline trimming cut 3 bases from V and 7 bases from J; bases unmatched to any gene: 6. The CDR3 extends over 16 amino acids. Germline CDR1 reads KGHSH; CDR2 reads LQKENI. The CDR3 region is CASSPPGTSGENEQFF. CDR3 bases: TGTGCCAGCTCACCGCCTGGGACTAGCGGGGAAAATGAGCAGTTCTTC.

CDR3 protein: CASSVVGLEQFF. CDR3 sequence (DNA): TGTGCCAGCAGCGTAGTTGGTCTCGAGCAGTTCTTC. The chain has TRBV9 and TRBJ2-1; D gene unclear. Trimming removed 0 bases at V and 10 bases at J, with 8 bases between. Germline assignment: CDR1 SGDLS and CDR2 YYNGEE. The CDR3 loop spans 12 amino acids.

Concerning this clone itself: Only one base separates this from a far larger clonotype, so it likely reflects a read error. The chain joins TRBV6-4 to TRBJ1-2, with 9 bases lining up with TRBD1. J was trimmed by 5 bases and V by 4 bases; bases with no gene match: 2. Germline V gene data show CDR1 as MRHNA and CDR2 as SNTAGT. The CDR3 extends over 13 amino acids. For the CDR3, the DNA is TGTGCCAGCAGTGCAGGACAGGGGTATGGCTACACCTTC. Amino acid sequence: CASSAGQGYGYTF.

The V gene is TRBV28, the J gene TRBJ2-1, with 11 bases fitting TRBD1. CDR1 and CDR2 (germline): MDHEN, SYDVKM. The CDR3 covers 15 residues. Germline trimming cut 6 bases from V and 6 bases from J; bases unmatched to any gene: 7. CDR3 residues: CASSRPGTGGNEQFF. CDR3 bases: TGTGCCAGCAGCCGTCCCGGGACAGGGGGCAATGAGCAGTTCTTC.

This clone was detected only once. The V call is TRBV5-1, the J call TRBJ1-1, with D tentatively TRBD1 (6 bases). Germline CDR1 SGHRS, CDR2 YFSETQ. The germline V and J ends were trimmed by 5 bases and 2 bases, with 16 bases remaining between them. This CDR3 is built from 15 residues. The CDR3 loop is CASRFQSDSNTEAFF. CDR3 in DNA: TGCGCCAGCAGATTCCAATCGGACAGCAACACTGAAGCTTTCTTT.

In its sample, this clone was seen a few times. The V and J genes are TRBV11-2 and TRBJ1-1; D call uncertain. The V end lost 3 bases, the J end lost 1 base, and 6 bases lay between the germline ends. The CDR3 sequence is 13 residues long. Germline V gene lookup returns CDR1 SGHAT and CDR2 FQNNGV. This CDR3 reads CASSFRQNTEAFF. The CDR3 nucleotides are TGTGCCAGCAGCTTTCGACAGAACACTGAAGCTTTCTTT.

V is TRBV7-8 and J is TRBJ1-1; D is ambiguous. V was pared by 3 bases and J by 4 bases, with 12 bases between. The CDR3 sequence is 14 residues long. The germline V gene has CDR1 SGHVS and CDR2 FQNEAQ. CDR3 in amino acids: CASSLGGRRTEAFF. DNA of the CDR3: TGTGCCAGCAGCTTGGGTGGCAGGCGCACTGAAGCTTTCTTT.

The rearrangement joins TRBV27 to TRBJ2-7, with 7 bases matching TRBD2. Germline-derived CDR1 and CDR2 are MNHEY and SMNVEV (reference sequence). V was clipped by 6 bases and J by 0 bases; unmatched bases: 8. CDR3 size: 15 residues. CDR3 DNA: TGTGCCAGCAGGTTAGCGGGCTCAAGCTCCTACGAGCAGTACTTC. Its translation is CASRLAGSSSYEQYF.

This chain connects TRBV6-5 to TRBJ1-1; the D is unclear. V lost 6 bases and J lost 1, with 12 bases in between. CDR1 and CDR2 (germline): MNHEY, SVGAGI. The CDR3 sequence is 14 residues long. The CDR3 sequence is CASREGSGNTEAFF. For the CDR3, the DNA is TGTGCCAGCAGGGAGGGTTCTGGGAACACTGAAGCTTTCTTT.

This clone was recorded only once. The chain combines TRBV28 with TRBJ2-2; D unclear. Trimming stripped 5 bases from V and 4 bases from J, with 14 bases between. CDR1 is MDHEN and CDR2 is SYDVKM in the germline V gene. The CDR3 spans 15 residues. The CDR3 bases are TGTGCCAGCAGTCTCATGCGGTGGGGCACCGGGGAGCTGTTTTTT. Residues: CASSLMRWGTGELFF.

The rearrangement links TRBV7-2 to TRBJ1-5; 7 nucleotides agree with TRBD1. Germline values: CDR1 SGHTA, CDR2 FQGNSA. The CDR3 sequence is 14 residues long. J lost 3 bases, V lost 4 bases, and 3 bases had no gene match. CDR3 coding DNA: TGTGCCAGCAGCTGGGACAGAGACAATCAGCCCCAGCATTTT. This translates into CASSWDRDNQPQHF.

V usage is TRBV4-1 and J usage is TRBJ2-4, with 11 bases lining up with TRBD2. J was trimmed by 6 bases and V by 4 bases; bases with no gene match: 2. The germline V gene has CDR1 MGHRA and CDR2 YSYEKL. The CDR3 extends over 14 amino acids. In DNA, the CDR3 is TGCGCCAGCAGCCCGGGACTAGCGGTAAACATTCAGTACTTC. Encoded protein: CASSPGLAVNIQYF.